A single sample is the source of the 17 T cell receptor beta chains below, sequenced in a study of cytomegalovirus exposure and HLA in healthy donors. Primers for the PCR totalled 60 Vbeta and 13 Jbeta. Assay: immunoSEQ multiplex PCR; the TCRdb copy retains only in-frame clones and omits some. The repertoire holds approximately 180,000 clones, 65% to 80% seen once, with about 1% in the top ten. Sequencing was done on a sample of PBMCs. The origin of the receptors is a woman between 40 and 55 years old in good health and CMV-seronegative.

CDR3: CAGGRSFTDTQYF. The CDR3, as DNA: TGTGCTGGGGGCCGGAGCTTCACAGATACGCAGTATTTT. The rearrangement links TRBV30 to TRBJ2-3; D perhaps matches TRBD1 (6 bases). The CDR3 runs 13 residues. Germline V gives CDR1 GTSNPN, CDR2 SVGIG (reference sequence).

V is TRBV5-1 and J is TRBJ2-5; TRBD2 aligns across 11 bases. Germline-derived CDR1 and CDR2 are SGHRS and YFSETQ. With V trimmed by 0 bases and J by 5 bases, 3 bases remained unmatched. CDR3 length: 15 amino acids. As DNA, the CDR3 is TGCGCCAGCAGCTTGGGGCCTAGCGGGAGGGAGACCCAGTACTTC. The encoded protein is CASSLGPSGRETQYF. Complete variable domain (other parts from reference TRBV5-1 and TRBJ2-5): KAGVTQTPRYLIKTRGQQVTLSCSPISGHRSVSWYQQTPGQGLQFLFEYFSETQRNKGNFPGRFSGRQFSNSRSEMNVSTLELGDSALYLCASSLGPSGRETQYFGPGTRLLVL.

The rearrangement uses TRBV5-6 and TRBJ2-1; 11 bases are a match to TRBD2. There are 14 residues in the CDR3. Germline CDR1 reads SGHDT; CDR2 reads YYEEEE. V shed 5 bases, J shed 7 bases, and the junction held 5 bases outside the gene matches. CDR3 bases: TGTGCCAGCAGGGGACTAGCGGAGCCTAATGAGCAGTTCTTC. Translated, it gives CASRGLAEPNEQFF.

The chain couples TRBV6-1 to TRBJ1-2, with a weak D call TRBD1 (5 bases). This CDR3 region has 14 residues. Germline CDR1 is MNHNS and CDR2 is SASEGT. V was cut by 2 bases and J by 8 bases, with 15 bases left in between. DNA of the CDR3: TGTGCCAGCAGTGAATCGCCGATCCGGGGGGGCTACACCTTC. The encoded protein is CASSESPIRGGYTF.

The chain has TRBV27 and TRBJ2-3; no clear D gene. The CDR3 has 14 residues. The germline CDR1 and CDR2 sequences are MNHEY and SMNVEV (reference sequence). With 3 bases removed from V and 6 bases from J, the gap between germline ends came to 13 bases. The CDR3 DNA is TGTGCCAGCAGTTTGACTGCAACGTGGGATACGCAGTATTTT. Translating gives CASSLTATWDTQYF.

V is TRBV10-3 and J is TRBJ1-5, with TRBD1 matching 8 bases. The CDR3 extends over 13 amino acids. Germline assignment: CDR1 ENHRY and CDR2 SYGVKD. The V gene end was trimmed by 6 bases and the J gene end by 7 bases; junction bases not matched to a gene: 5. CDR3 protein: CAISSGGVQPQHF. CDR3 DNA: TGTGCCATCAGCTCAGGGGGCGTACAGCCCCAGCATTTT.

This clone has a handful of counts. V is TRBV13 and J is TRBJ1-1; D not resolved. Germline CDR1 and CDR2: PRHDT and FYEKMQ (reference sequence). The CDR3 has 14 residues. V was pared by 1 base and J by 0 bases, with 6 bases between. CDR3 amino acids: CASSLEQMNTEAFF. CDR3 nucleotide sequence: TGTGCCAGCAGCTTAGAACAGATGAACACTGAAGCTTTCTTT.

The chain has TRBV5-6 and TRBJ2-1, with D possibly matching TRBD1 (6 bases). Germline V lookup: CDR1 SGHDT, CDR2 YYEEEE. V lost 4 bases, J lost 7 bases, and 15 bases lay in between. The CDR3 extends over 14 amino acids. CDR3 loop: CASSPGAALNEQFF. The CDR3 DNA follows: TGTGCCAGCAGCCCAGGGGCCGCCTTGAATGAGCAGTTCTTC. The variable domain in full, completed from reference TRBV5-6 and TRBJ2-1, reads DAGVTQSPTHLIKTRGQQVTLRCSPKSGHDTVSWYQQALGQGPQFIFQYYEEEERQRGNFPDRFSGHQFPNYSSELNVNALLLGDSALYLCASSPGAALNEQFFGPGTRLTVL.

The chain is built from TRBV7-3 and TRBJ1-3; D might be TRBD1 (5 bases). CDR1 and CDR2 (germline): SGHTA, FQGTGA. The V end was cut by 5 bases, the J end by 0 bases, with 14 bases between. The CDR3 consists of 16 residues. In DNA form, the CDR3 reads TGTGCCAGCAGCCCCCAGACAGCAATCTCTGGAAACACCATATATTTT. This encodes CASSPQTAISGNTIYF.

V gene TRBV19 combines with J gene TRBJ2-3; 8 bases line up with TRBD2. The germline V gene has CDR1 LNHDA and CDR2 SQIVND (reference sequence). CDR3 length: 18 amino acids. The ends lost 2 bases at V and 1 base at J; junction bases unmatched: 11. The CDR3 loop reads CASSITRSGRLGTDTQYF. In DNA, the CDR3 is TGTGCCAGTAGTATAACTCGGAGCGGGAGATTAGGCACAGATACGCAGTATTTT.

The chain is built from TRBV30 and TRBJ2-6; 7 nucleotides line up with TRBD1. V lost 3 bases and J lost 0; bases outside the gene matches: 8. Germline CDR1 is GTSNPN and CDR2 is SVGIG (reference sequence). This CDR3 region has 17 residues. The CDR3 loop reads CAWSPTGAYSGANVLTF. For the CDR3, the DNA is TGTGCCTGGAGCCCAACAGGGGCTTACTCTGGGGCCAACGTCCTGACTTTC.

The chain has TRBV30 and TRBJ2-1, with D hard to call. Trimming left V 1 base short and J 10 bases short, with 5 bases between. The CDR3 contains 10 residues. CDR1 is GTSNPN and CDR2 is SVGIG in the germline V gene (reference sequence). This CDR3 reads CAWSAREQFF. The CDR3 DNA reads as TGTGCCTGGAGTGCGCGAGAGCAGTTCTTC.

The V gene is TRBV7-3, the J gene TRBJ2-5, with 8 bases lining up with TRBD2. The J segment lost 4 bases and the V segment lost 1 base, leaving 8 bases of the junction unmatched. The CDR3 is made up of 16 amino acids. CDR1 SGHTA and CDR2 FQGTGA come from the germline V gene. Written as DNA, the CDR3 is TGTGCCAGCAGCTTAAACGCGGGAGGAGTCGGAGAGACCCAGTACTTC. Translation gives CASSLNAGGVGETQYF.

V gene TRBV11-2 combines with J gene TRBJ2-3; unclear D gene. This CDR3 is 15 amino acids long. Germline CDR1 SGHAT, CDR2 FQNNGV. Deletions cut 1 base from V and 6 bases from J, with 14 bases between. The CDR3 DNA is TGTGCCAGCAGCTTAGGGCCCCAGCGACCCGATACGCAGTATTTT. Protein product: CASSLGPQRPDTQYF.

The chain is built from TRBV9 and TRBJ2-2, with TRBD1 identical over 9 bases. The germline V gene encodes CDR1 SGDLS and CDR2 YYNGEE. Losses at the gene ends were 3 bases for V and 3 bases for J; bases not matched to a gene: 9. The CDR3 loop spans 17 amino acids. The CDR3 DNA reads TGTGCCAGCAGCGCGAGACCGGGACAGGGCGACACCGGGGAGCTGTTTTTT. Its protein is CASSARPGQGDTGELFF.

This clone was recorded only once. The CDR3 nucleotides are TGTGCCAGCAGCTTAGGTGATAGGGGGCGCGGTTTAAACGGAGAGACCCAGTACTTC. This encodes CASSLGDRGRGLNGETQYF. V and J are TRBV7-9 and TRBJ2-5, with TRBD1 matching 7 bases. With V trimmed by 1 base and J by 4 bases, 18 bases remained unmatched. Per germline, CDR1 SEHNR and CDR2 FQNEAQ (reference sequence). The CDR3 has 19 residues.

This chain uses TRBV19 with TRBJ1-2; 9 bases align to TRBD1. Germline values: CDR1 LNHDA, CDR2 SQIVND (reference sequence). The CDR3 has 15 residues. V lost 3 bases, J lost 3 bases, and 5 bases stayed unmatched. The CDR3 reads CASSMVRQGDYGYTF. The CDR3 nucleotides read TGTGCCAGTAGTATGGTGAGACAGGGGGACTATGGCTACACCTTC.